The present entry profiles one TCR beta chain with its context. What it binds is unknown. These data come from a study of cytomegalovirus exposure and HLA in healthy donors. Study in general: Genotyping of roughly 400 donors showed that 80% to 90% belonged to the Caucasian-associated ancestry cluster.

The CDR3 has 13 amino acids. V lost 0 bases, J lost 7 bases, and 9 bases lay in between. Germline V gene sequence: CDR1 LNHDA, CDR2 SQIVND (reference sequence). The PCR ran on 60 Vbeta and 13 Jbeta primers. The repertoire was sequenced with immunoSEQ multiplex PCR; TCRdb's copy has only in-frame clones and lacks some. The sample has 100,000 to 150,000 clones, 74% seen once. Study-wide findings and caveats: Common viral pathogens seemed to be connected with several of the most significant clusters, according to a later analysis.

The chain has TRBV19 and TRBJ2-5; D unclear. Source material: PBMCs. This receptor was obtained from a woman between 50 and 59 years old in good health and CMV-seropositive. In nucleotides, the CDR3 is TGTGCCAGTAGTATAGATATGTCCCCGACCCAGTACTTC. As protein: CASSIDMSPTQYF.